The 15 T cell receptor beta chains below all came from one sample that was sequenced in a study of T cells after yellow fever vaccination. Each CDR3 protein gets one entry after TCRdb re-called the 5' RACE reads with MiXCR. The table includes about 310,000 distinct CDR3 sequences, 3.6% detected once. The sample was PBMCs, taken on the day of the yellow fever booster vaccination. The source is a man between 18 and 35 years old who received the YFV17D yellow fever vaccine.

The table lists this clonotype with a few counts. In nucleotides, the CDR3 is TGTGCCAGCAGTTTTCACCCCGGGGGCGTTTACGAGCAGTACTTC. This codes for CASSFHPGGVYEQYF. The chain carries TRBV12-3 or TRBV12-4 and TRBJ2-7; D could derive from TRBD1 or TRBD2 (6 bases each). The length of the CDR3 is 15 residues. With 3 bases removed from V and 4 bases from J, the gap between germline ends came to 16 bases.

The J gene is TRBJ2-7, the V gene TRBV10-2, with TRBD2 matching over 9 bases. J gave up 0 bases and V 1 base, and 4 bases lay outside the gene matches. Germline loops: CDR1 WSHSY, CDR2 SAAADI. The CDR3 consists of 16 residues. The CDR3 DNA reads as TGCGCCAGCAGTGAGTACCTAGCGGGGCCCTCCTACGAGCAGTACTTC. The encoded protein is CASSEYLAGPSYEQYF.

The chain is built from TRBV5-1 and TRBJ1-1; D uncertain. CDR1 and CDR2 (germline): SGHRS, YFSETQ. V was clipped by 0 bases and J by 0 bases, with 9 bases between them. This CDR3 spans 15 amino acids. The DNA for the CDR3 is TGCGCCAGCAGCTTGGCAGCAGACATGAACACTGAAGCTTTCTTT. It is translated as CASSLAADMNTEAFF.

This clonotype was counted many times. This chain links TRBV7-2 with TRBJ1-4; 7 bases map to TRBD1. Trimming took 7 bases from V and 5 from J; bases not matched to a gene: 7. There are 14 residues in the CDR3. Germline assignment: CDR1 SGHTA and CDR2 FQGNSA. This CDR3 reads CASTRGQLNEKLFF. The DNA for the CDR3 is TGTGCCAGCACCAGGGGACAGTTAAATGAAAAACTGTTTTTT.

This clonotype has more than one count but fewer than ten. The chain has TRBV4-3 and TRBJ2-3; D is ambiguous. This CDR3 is built from 16 residues. V shed 0 bases and J shed 0 bases, with 10 bases lying between them. Germline assignment: CDR1 LGHNA and CDR2 YSLEER. This CDR3 reads CASSQEWAVSTDTQYF. CDR3 in DNA: TGCGCCAGCAGCCAAGAGTGGGCGGTGAGCACAGATACGCAGTATTTT.

This clonotype was counted at least ten times. This chain joins TRBV29-1 and TRBJ1-1; TRBD1 matches 8 bases. J gave up 5 bases and V 1 base, and 6 bases lay outside the gene matches. The CDR3 loop spans 14 amino acids. Germline values: CDR1 SQVTM, CDR2 ANQGSEA. The CDR3 sequence is CSVEGDRGGTEAFF. DNA of the CDR3: TGCAGCGTTGAAGGTGACAGGGGAGGGACTGAAGCTTTCTTT. Using reference TRBV29-1 and TRBJ1-1 for the parts outside the CDR3, the full variable domain is SAVISQKPSRDICQRGTSLTIQCQVDSQVTMMFWYRQQPGQSLTLIATANQGSEATYESGFVIDKFPISRPNLTFSTLTVSNMSPEDSSIYLCSVEGDRGGTEAFFGQGTRLTVV.

This clonotype was seen at least ten times. The V and J genes are TRBV6-2 or TRBV6-3 and TRBJ2-3; D uncertain. The V and J ends lost 2 bases and 7 bases respectively, with 7 bases between them. Germline CDR1 is MNHEY and CDR2 is SVGEGT. This CDR3 spans 12 amino acids. In DNA form, the CDR3 reads TGTGCCAGCAGTTACAAGATCCATACGCAGTATTTT. Its translation: CASSYKIHTQYF.

The V and J genes are TRBV15 and TRBJ2-7, with D possibly being TRBD1 or TRBD2 (6 bases each). This CDR3 region has 14 residues. The V and J ends lost 5 bases and 0 bases respectively, with 11 bases between them. CDR1 is LNHNV and CDR2 is YYDKDF in the germline V gene (reference sequence). CDR3: CATSPGDTSYEQYV. Here the CDR3 DNA reads TGTGCCACCAGCCCGGGGGACACCTCCTACGAGCAGTACGTC.

V is TRBV7-9 and J is TRBJ2-3; D unclear. Trimming took off 5 bases at V and 2 bases at J, with 14 bases between the two ends. Germline CDR1 reads SEHNR; CDR2 reads FQNEAQ (reference sequence). The CDR3 is 15 residues long. The CDR3 nucleotides are TGTGCCAGCAGCACCCTCTGGACGGCCACAGATACGCAGTATTTT. Protein product: CASSTLWTATDTQYF.

This clonotype was detected a few times. CDR3 nucleotide sequence: TGTGCCAGCAGCTTAATGGTCCTCAGAAACTATGGCTACACCTTC. Protein product: CASSLMVLRNYGYTF. The V gene is TRBV7-2, the J gene TRBJ1-2; D uncertain. Looked up from germline, CDR1 is SGHTA and CDR2 is FQGNSA. Trimming left V 2 bases short and J 2 bases short, with 12 bases between. This CDR3 is 15 amino acids long. Filled out from reference TRBV7-2 and TRBJ1-2, the complete variable domain reads GAGVSQSPSNKVTEKGKDVELRCDPISGHTALYWYRQSLGQGLEFLIYFQGNSAPDKSGLPSDRFSAERTGGSVSTLTIQRTQQEDSAVYLCASSLMVLRNYGYTFGSGTRLTVV.

Ten or more counts support this clonotype. The chain recombines TRBV9 with TRBJ2-5; D gene ambiguous. The germline gives CDR1 SGDLS, CDR2 YYNGEE. The CDR3 runs to 14 residues. The V end was cut by 0 bases, the J end by 2 bases, with 8 bases between. CDR3 sequence: CASSVGDTQETQYF. The CDR3 DNA reads TGTGCCAGCAGCGTAGGTGACACTCAAGAGACCCAGTACTTC.

This clonotype was seen many times. The CDR3 reads CASSFRATGVGTEAFF. In nucleotides, the CDR3 is TGTGCCAGCAGCTTCCGAGCCACAGGCGTAGGCACTGAAGCTTTCTTT. V is TRBV6-5 and J is TRBJ1-1, with a possible D match to TRBD1 (5 bases). Germline loops: CDR1 MNHEY, CDR2 SVGAGI. The CDR3 spans 16 residues. V lost 6 bases to trimming and J lost 4 bases, with 21 bases between them.

Ten or more counts support this clonotype. The genes are TRBV9 and TRBJ1-1, with unresolved D. Deletions cut 0 bases from V and 7 bases from J, with 16 bases between. The germline CDR1 and CDR2 sequences are SGDLS and YYNGEE. The CDR3 is made up of 15 amino acids. The CDR3 protein is CASSVGVTETSEAFF. CDR3 nucleotide sequence: TGTGCCAGCAGCGTAGGGGTCACGGAAACCAGTGAAGCTTTCTTT.

At least ten counts were recorded for this clonotype. The chain uses TRBV5-1 and TRBJ1-4; no firm D call. Germline V gives CDR1 SGHRS, CDR2 YFSETQ. The V gene lost 4 bases and the J gene lost 0 bases, with 7 bases spanning the gap. The CDR3 consists of 14 residues. The CDR3 bases are TGCGCCAGCAGCCAACAGTCAACTAATGAAAAACTGTTTTTT. Translating it yields CASSQQSTNEKLFF.

This clonotype was seen at least ten times. This chain links TRBV29-1 with TRBJ1-2; TRBD1 matches 7 bases. CDR1 is SQVTM and CDR2 is ANQGSEA in the germline V gene. This CDR3 comprises 14 residues. V lost 5 bases and J lost 4; bases outside the gene matches: 10. The DNA for the CDR3 is TGCAGCGTTCGAGACCAACAGGGGACCTATGGCTACACCTTC. This codes for CSVRDQQGTYGYTF.